A selection of T cell receptor beta chains follows, all from one sample in a study of multiple sclerosis patients with progressive multifocal leukoencephalopathy. Profiled with immunoSEQ multiplex PCR; TCRdb holds only in-frame clones, not every one. The sample lists about 30,000 clones, 89% occurring once. Sequencing used PBMCs, obtained from a patient treated with natalizumab. The origin of the receptors is a human donor with multiple sclerosis. The CDR3 runs from the conserved cysteine through the conserved F or W. D genes are given only for firm matches. Some rows mark clone size as missing; the rest say once, few, many or name a class of expanded clone.

abundance	d_gene	j_gene	v_gene	CDR3nt	CDR3aa
NA	NA	TRBJ2-7	TRBV27	TGCGCAGTCGGACATTCCTACGAGCAGTACTTC	CAVGHSYEQYF
once	TRBD1	TRBJ2-7	TRBV29-1	TGCAGCGTCATGGGGACAGCGAGCTCCTACGAGCAGTACTTC	CSVMGTASSYEQYF
few	TRBD1	TRBJ2-2	TRBV7-2	TGTGCCAGCAGCCGGACAGGCGGCACCGGGGAGCTGTTTTTT	CASSRTGGTGELFF
NA	TRBD2	TRBJ2-7	TRBV6-6	TGTGCCAGCAGGAACAGACTAGCGCTGACCGGGGAGCAGTACTTC	CASRNRLALTGEQYF
NA	NA	TRBJ2-7	TRBV7-2	TGTGCCAGCAGCTTAGGGGCCCACGAGCAGTACTTC	CASSLGAHEQYF
NA	NA	TRBJ1-2	TRBV18	TGTGCCAGCTCACCAGAGGGTTCCTATGGCTACACCTTC	CASSPEGSYGYTF
NA	NA	TRBJ1-5	TRBV27	TGTGCCAGCAGCATCCGAGGGCCCCGAGAAGGGGGCAATCAGCCCCAGCATTTT	CASSIRGPREGGNQPQHF
medium-sized	NA	TRBJ1-4	TRBV6-1	TGTGCCAGCAGTGAACGGCCAGCAACTAATGAAAAACTGTTTTTT	CASSERPATNEKLFF
NA	TRBD1	TRBJ1-2	TRBV11-2	TGTGCCAGCAGCCCTATCCTCCCAAACAGGGGGGCCTTCTATGGCTACACCTTC	CASSPILPNRGAFYGYTF
NA	NA	TRBJ2-7	TRBV9	TGTGCCAGCAGCGTAGAACCCGTGGGCGAGCAGTACTTC	CASSVEPVGEQYF
NA	NA	TRBJ1-5	TRBV28	TGTGCCAGCAGTTCCGGGGGGGGATATCAGCCCCAGCATTTT	CASSSGGGYQPQHF
once	NA	TRBJ1-1	TRBV30	TGTGCCTGGACGGATGGCCCCAACACTGAAGCTTTCTTT	CAWTDGPNTEAFF
NA	NA	TRBJ2-1	TRBV7-7	TGTGCTAGCAGCTCTAGTGGCCTCTCCTACAATGAGCAGTTCTTC	CASSSSGLSYNEQFF
NA	NA	TRBJ2-3	TRBV5-1	TGCGCCAGCAGCCCTGTGGTGGGGGCATCAGATACGCAGTATTTT	CASSPVVGASDTQYF
NA	NA	TRBJ2-1	TRBV1	TGCACCAGCAGCCAAGACAGCCCCAGCAACAATGAGCAGTTCTTC	CTSSQDSPSNNEQFF
NA	TRBD1	TRBJ2-7	TRBV2	TGTGCCAGCAGGAACAGGGGGGTCATCGAGCAGTACTTC	CASRNRGVIEQYF
NA	TRBD1	TRBJ1-1	TRBV5-4	TGTGCCAGCAGCTACACAGGGGGCTTGGGTAACACTGAAGCTTTCTTT	CASSYTGGLGNTEAFF
NA	NA	TRBJ2-3	TRBV7-9	TGTGCCAGCAGCTTAATTTCCGATACGCAGTATTTT	CASSLISDTQYF
NA	NA	TRBJ2-3	TRBV28	TGTGCCAGCAGTACCCGACAGGATAGCACAGATACGCAGTATTTT	CASSTRQDSTDTQYF
once	TRBD2	TRBJ2-5	TRBV2	TGTGCCAGCATTACGAGCGGGAGGGCGGGGGAGCAGTACTTC	CASITSGRAGEQYF
NA	NA	TRBJ2-1	TRBV29-1	TGCAGCGTTGAAGCAATCGGCGGAAGCTCCTACAATGAGCAGTTCTTC	CSVEAIGGSSYNEQFF
NA	TRBD1	TRBJ2-1	TRBV19	TGTGCCAGTAGTACCACAGGGGTCAAGTCCTACAATGAGCAGTTCTTC	CASSTTGVKSYNEQFF
NA	NA	TRBJ2-1	TRBV5-1	TGCGCCAGCAGCTTGGAGTCGAGCTCCTACAATGAGCAGTTCTTC	CASSLESSSYNEQFF
NA	NA	TRBJ1-2	TRBV28	TGTGCCACCACCCCCGGTTTGGGGGGCCAGGGGAGCTTC	CATTPGLGGQGSF
NA	NA	TRBJ2-3	TRBV5-4	TGTGCCAGCAGCTTGGTGAGGCCAGGAAGCACAGATACGCAGTATTTT	CASSLVRPGSTDTQYF
NA	NA	TRBJ1-1	TRBV7-8	TGTGCCAGCAGCCGCCAGGTTCCGACTGAAGCTTTCTTT	CASSRQVPTEAFF
once	NA	TRBJ1-2	TRBV23-1	TGCGCCAGCATCCCGCCGGAGGGGAGCTACACCTTC	CASIPPEGSYTF
NA	NA	TRBJ1-2	TRBV20-1	TGCAGTGCTAGAGATAGCCAAAGAGGAACCTTC	CSARDSQRGTF
NA	NA	TRBJ2-5	TRBV6-6	TGTGCCAGCACCACGGGGCAGGGTCGAAAGACCCAGTACTTC	CASTTGQGRKTQYF
once	TRBD2	TRBJ2-5	TRBV5-1	TGCGCCAGCATCAAGGGGGCTAGCGGGAGTACTGATGAGCAGTACTTC	CASIKGASGSTDEQYF
NA	NA	TRBJ2-1	TRBV4-3	TGCGCCAGCAGCCAAGATGATATCGCGGGCAACATCTACAATGAGCAGTTCTTC	CASSQDDIAGNIYNEQFF
NA	TRBD1	TRBJ1-1	TRBV19	TGTGCCAGTAGCCCTGGGTGGACAGGGGGCTTCACTGAAGCTTTCTTT	CASSPGWTGGFTEAFF
NA	NA	TRBJ2-7	TRBV6-6	TGTGCCAGCACTCGACCCGGGGCAGCATCCTACGAGCAGTACTTC	CASTRPGAASYEQYF
NA	NA	TRBJ2-7	TRBV19	TGTGCCAGTAGTATAGCCCGTGGACTTCGAGCTTCCTACGAGCAGTACTTC	CASSIARGLRASYEQYF
once	NA	TRBJ2-7	TRBV5-5	TGTGCCAGCAGCTCCTACGAAACCTACGAGCAGTACTTC	CASSSYETYEQYF
NA	NA	TRBJ2-1	TRBV7-2	TGTGCCAGCAGCTTAGAAGCCTTAAATGAGCAGTTCTTC	CASSLEALNEQFF
NA	TRBD1	TRBJ1-1	TRBV19	TGTGCCAGTAGTATACCGGGACAGGGTTACACTGAAGCTTTCTTT	CASSIPGQGYTEAFF
NA	NA	TRBJ1-2	TRBV25-1	TGTGCCAGCAGTGGGGGAGGGGGGGCTCGACACTCTAACTATGGCTACACCTTC	CASSGGGGARHSNYGYTF
NA	NA	TRBJ2-2	TRBV5-6	TGTGCCAGCAGCTTGGGTGTGGGAGAGGCCGGGGAGCTGTTTTTT	CASSLGVGEAGELFF
NA	NA	TRBJ2-1	TRBV5-1	TGCGCCAGCAGCTTGGTTCGAGCGGGCTCCTACAATGAGCAGTTCTTC	CASSLVRAGSYNEQFF
NA	NA	TRBJ2-1	TRBV7-9	TGTGCCAGCAGCTTAGTGGTAGTGAAGAATGAGCAGTTCTTC	CASSLVVVKNEQFF